The text below deals with one T cell receptor (beta chain). The antigen this receptor binds is unknown. No per-base quality is available; no much larger clone lies one base away. Its CDR3 holds 13 amino acids, cysteine through phenylalanine. Kept here is only the CDR3 DNA, which spans 39 bases and is read in frame from base 1. Looking up the germline V gene (reference sequence) yields CDR1 PRHDT and CDR2 FYEKMQ. V loses 2 bases of germline sequence and J loses 1 base, and the interval between the two ends is 6 bases. These data come from a study of technical replicates of blood from several donors (dated by TCRdb to 2016 to 2017). Libraries came from the immunoSEQ multiplex PCR assay. This immuneACCESS table, as held by TCRdb, lists in-frame sequences with V and J called but not all clones. Of the missing ones, under half trace to an unresolved V gene in checked studies; the others have no known cause. The table for this sample lists some 74,000 clones; over 95% of them were counted only once. The top ten constitute 0.24% of the sample.

This TCR was sampled from a human donor in good health. Recombination joined TRBV13 with TRBJ2-7; TRBD1 is perhaps the D gene, given 6 matching bases. Source material: T cells isolated from PBMCs. The base sequence is TGTGCCAGCAGCTTAACAGGGTCCTACGAGCAGTACTTC. This is translated as CASSLTGSYEQYF. The CDR3 plus the reference TRBV13 and TRBJ2-7 genes for the other parts give the full variable domain: AAGVIQSPRHLIKEKRETATLKCYPIPRHDTVYWYQQGPGQDPQFLISFYEKMQSDKGSIPDRFSAQQFSDYHSELNMSSLELGDSALYFCASSLTGSYEQYFGPGTRLTVT.